Below are 30 T cell receptor beta chains sequenced from a single sample in a study of control samples from healthy donors and cancer patients. Repertoires were generated with immunoSEQ multiplex PCR, while TCRdb's copy carries only in-frame clones and drops some. The table includes about 57,000 clones, around 93% detected once. The sequenced sample was PBMCs. These receptors came from a man aged 30 to 45 with colorectal cancer.

This chain uses TRBV7-2 with TRBJ1-2; D uncertain. The germline V gene encodes CDR1 SGHTA and CDR2 FQGNSA. CDR3 size: 15 residues. Trimming cost V 4 bases and J 6 bases, with 18 bases left between them. The CDR3 loop reads CASSSPDRALNGYTF. The CDR3 nucleotides are TGTGCCAGCAGCTCCCCGGACCGAGCACTAAATGGCTACACCTTC.

The chain employs TRBV14 and TRBJ2-7, with D perhaps TRBD2 (5 bases). V lost 2 bases to trimming and J lost 0 bases, with 14 bases between them. CDR3 length: 16 amino acids. Germline values: CDR1 SGHDN, CDR2 FVKESK. This CDR3 reads CASSQLSYGVSYEQYV. CDR3 bases: TGTGCCAGCAGCCAACTTTCCTACGGGGTCTCCTACGAGCAGTACGTC.

This chain links TRBV12-3 or TRBV12-4 with TRBJ1-1; 7 nucleotides align to TRBD1. The length of the CDR3 is 12 residues. V trimming: 8 bases; J trimming: 5 bases; junction bases outside the gene matches: 5. The CDR3 protein is CASREGATEAFF. For the CDR3, the DNA is TGTGCCAGCCGGGAGGGGGCGACTGAAGCTTTCTTT.

This clone was counted between two and nine times. The CDR3 sequence is CASSLVSSNTGELFF. The CDR3 region has the DNA TGTGCCAGCAGCTTAGTCTCTTCGAACACCGGGGAGCTGTTTTTT. The rearrangement joins TRBV7-8 to TRBJ2-2, with D unresolved. The CDR3 has 15 residues. V was trimmed by 1 base and J by 0 bases, leaving 6 bases between them. The V gene's germline CDR1 is SGHVS and CDR2 FQNEAQ. The full variable domain, its missing parts supplied by reference TRBV7-8 and TRBJ2-2, is GAGVSQSPRYKVAKRGQDVALRCDPISGHVSLFWYQQALGQGPEFLTYFQNEAQLDKSGLPSDRFFAERPEGSVSTLKIQRTQQEDSAVYLCASSLVSSNTGELFFGEGSRLTVL.

The chain employs TRBV12-3 or TRBV12-4 and TRBJ2-1; no clear D. This CDR3 is 13 amino acids long. Trimming took off 3 bases at V and 2 bases at J, with 5 bases between the two ends. The DNA of the CDR3 is TGTGCCAGCAGTTTCGGTACCTACAATGAGCAGTTCTTC. Translated, it gives CASSFGTYNEQFF.

This chain connects TRBV5-1 to TRBJ2-3; 11 bases agree with TRBD2. The CDR3 has 19 amino acids. V shed 0 bases and J 2 bases; nucleotides not matched to a gene: 11. Germline CDR1 and CDR2: SGHRS and YFSETQ. CDR3 amino acids: CASSLVLLAGAKPTDTQYF. The DNA for the CDR3 is TGCGCCAGCAGCTTGGTCTTACTAGCGGGGGCTAAACCCACAGATACGCAGTATTTT.

The J gene is TRBJ1-1, the V gene TRBV6-5, with D possibly matching TRBD1 (5 bases). The length of the CDR3 is 14 residues. Trimming left V 6 bases short and J 7 bases short, with 18 bases between. The germline gives CDR1 MNHEY, CDR2 SVGAGI. CDR3 DNA sequence: TGTGCCAGCAGGGCAGGGCTTGATGGCGGTGAAGCTTTCTTT. It is translated as CASRAGLDGGEAFF.

The chain recombines TRBV7-2 with TRBJ2-3; 9 nucleotides line up with TRBD1. The germline V gene has CDR1 SGHTA and CDR2 FQGNSA. CDR3 length: 16 residues. V was pared by 1 base and J by 5 bases, with 7 bases of the junction left unmatched. The CDR3 loop is CASSLGLGQGQDTQYF. The CDR3 DNA sequence: TGTGCCAGCAGCTTAGGGTTGGGACAGGGCCAAGATACGCAGTATTTT.

The CDR3 coding sequence is TGCGCCAGCAGCCCCGCGCCGGGACAGGGAGAAGCTTTCTTT. It specifies CASSPAPGQGEAFF. V is TRBV5-1 and J is TRBJ1-1, with TRBD1 matching 9 bases. The CDR3 consists of 14 residues. Losses at the gene ends were 4 bases for V and 8 bases for J; bases not matched to a gene: 9. Germline V gene lookup returns CDR1 SGHRS and CDR2 YFSETQ.

This chain joins TRBV29-1 and TRBJ2-5; TRBD1 aligns across 9 bases. The CDR3 totals 14 residues. Germline CDR1 is SQVTM and CDR2 is ANQGSEA. The CDR3 coding sequence is TGCAGTACGTGGGGGGACAGGGCCCAAGAGACCCAGTACTTC. As protein: CSTWGDRAQETQYF. Full variable domain (remainder filled in from reference TRBV29-1 and TRBJ2-5): SAVISQKPSRDICQRGTSLTIQCQVDSQVTMMFWYRQQPGQSLTLIATANQGSEATYESGFVIDKFPISRPNLTFSTLTVSNMSPEDSSIYLCSTWGDRAQETQYFGPGTRLLVL.

The chain uses TRBV10-3 and TRBJ2-3; TRBD2 agrees at 11 bases. Trimming at V came to 8 bases and at J to 1 base, leaving 5 bases not matched to a gene. This CDR3 is 15 amino acids long. CDR1 is ENHRY and CDR2 is SYGVKD in the germline V gene. The CDR3, as DNA: TGTGCCATCTCGGGACTAGCGGATGGCACAGATACGCAGTATTTT. Translation gives CAISGLADGTDTQYF.

This chain links TRBV19 with TRBJ1-1; unclear D gene. Germline-derived CDR1 and CDR2 are LNHDA and SQIVND (reference sequence). V dropped 6 bases and J dropped 2 bases, with 13 bases sitting between them. The CDR3 length is 14 residues. The CDR3 is CASRAPGLNTEAFF. The CDR3 region has the DNA TGTGCCAGTAGGGCCCCGGGCCTTAACACTGAAGCTTTCTTT.

The chain is built from TRBV29-1 and TRBJ1-2; TRBD1 matches 8 bases. The CDR3 covers 14 residues. CDR1 is SQVTM, CDR2 ANQGSEA, per germline. Trimming at V came to 6 bases and at J to 4 bases, leaving 10 bases not matched to a gene. The CDR3 region has the DNA TGCAGCGTAGACCACAGGGGGGCTTCCTATGGCTACACCTTC. This encodes CSVDHRGASYGYTF.

The chain couples TRBV24-1 to TRBJ2-2, with TRBD1 matching over 8 bases. Germline CDR1 and CDR2: KGHDR and SFDVKD. J was trimmed by 6 bases and V by 3 bases; bases with no gene match: 11. CDR3 length: 17 amino acids. The CDR3, as DNA: TGTGCCACCAGTGATCCCCCGGGACAGGAGAAACCCGGGGAGCTGTTTTTT. Residues: CATSDPPGQEKPGELFF.

The chain carries TRBV6-6 and TRBJ2-3; D is perhaps TRBD2 (6 bases). Germline V gene lookup returns CDR1 MNHNY and CDR2 SVGAGI (reference sequence). The CDR3 has 14 amino acids. Trimming left V 6 bases short and J 4 bases short, with 14 bases between. CDR3 sequence: CASRPASAPDTQYF. The CDR3, as DNA: TGTGCCAGCAGGCCCGCTAGCGCACCAGATACGCAGTATTTT.

The V gene is TRBV6-1, the J gene TRBJ2-4, with D perhaps being TRBD1 or TRBD2 (5 bases each). Between the trimmed V and J ends, which lost 0 bases and 8 bases, there was a span of 14 bases. The V gene's germline CDR1 is MNHNS and CDR2 SASEGT. This CDR3 contains 15 residues. The CDR3 DNA sequence: TGTGCCAGCAGTGAAGCGACTGGGGGTGTGGACATTCAGTACTTC. As protein: CASSEATGGVDIQYF.

The rearrangement uses TRBV11-3 and TRBJ2-5, with 7 nucleotides matching TRBD1. The CDR3 contains 18 residues. Looked up from germline, CDR1 is SGHNT and CDR2 is YENEEA. J gave up 2 bases and V 7 bases, and 19 bases lay outside the gene matches. Written as DNA, the CDR3 is TGTGCCAGCACTTCCCCGACAGGGCCTCGCCGGGGTCAAGAGACCCAGTACTTC. Residues: CASTSPTGPRRGQETQYF.

The chain has TRBV27 and TRBJ2-5; D uncertain. This CDR3 is built from 16 residues. The ends were cut back, 4 bases at V and 7 bases at J, with 22 bases in the middle. Germline V lookup: CDR1 MNHEY, CDR2 SMNVEV (reference sequence). For the CDR3, the DNA is TGTGCCAGCAGTTCTCCTATGACTCAATCCCGAGGGACCCAGTACTTC. This gives the protein CASSSPMTQSRGTQYF.

This clone was recorded once. The chain combines TRBV10-2 with TRBJ1-6; TRBD1 agrees at 10 bases. V trimming: 2 bases; J trimming: 3 bases; junction bases outside the gene matches: 4. CDR3 length: 17 residues. CDR1 is WSHSY, CDR2 SAAADI, per germline. The CDR3 coding sequence is TGCGCCAGCAGTGAGGCGGACAGGGGGTACTATAATTCACCCCTCCACTTT. Encoded protein: CASSEADRGYYNSPLHF.

This rearrangement joins TRBV18 to TRBJ1-1; D is perhaps TRBD1 (5 bases). The CDR3 sequence is 16 residues long. Germline V gives CDR1 KGHSH, CDR2 LQKENI. V dropped 2 bases and J dropped 4 bases, with 17 bases sitting between them. The CDR3 reads CASSPERFGGGTEAFF. For the CDR3, the DNA is TGTGCCAGCTCACCAGAACGATTCGGCGGGGGCACTGAAGCTTTCTTT.

This rearrangement joins TRBV4-1 to TRBJ1-3; D is ambiguous. This CDR3 is 15 amino acids long. Germline CDR1 is MGHRA and CDR2 is YSYEKL. V was trimmed by 3 bases and J by 0 bases, leaving 9 bases between them. This chain's CDR3 is CASSQASYSGNTIYF. The CDR3 region has the DNA TGCGCCAGCAGCCAGGCATCCTACTCTGGAAACACCATATATTTT.

The rearrangement links TRBV3-1 (or the pseudogene TRBV3-2) to TRBJ1-2, with D possibly TRBD1 on 6 matching bases. Deletions cut 0 bases from V and 8 bases from J, with 25 bases between. The germline V gene has CDR1 LGHDT and CDR2 YNNKEL (reference sequence). The CDR3 is made up of 18 amino acids. Here the CDR3 reads CASSQDPLPDRTEWGYTF. The CDR3 region has the DNA TGTGCCAGCAGCCAAGATCCGCTTCCCGACAGGACTGAGTGGGGCTACACCTTC.

The chain combines TRBV6-2 or TRBV6-3 with TRBJ2-7; the D gene is possibly TRBD1 (6 bases). The CDR3 totals 15 residues. CDR1 is MNHEY and CDR2 is SVGEGT in the germline V gene. V dropped 5 bases and J dropped 3 bases, with 17 bases sitting between them. CDR3 in DNA: TGTGCCAGCAGTCCCCATTCACAGGGTCTCTACGAGCAGTACTTC. Its translation: CASSPHSQGLYEQYF.

This clone was counted between two and nine times. The rearrangement links TRBV4-3 to TRBJ1-6, with a tentative D call TRBD1 (5 bases). V was clipped by 1 base and J by 3 bases, with 13 bases between them. The CDR3 runs to 17 residues. Per germline, CDR1 LGHNA and CDR2 YSLEER. The CDR3 DNA reads TGCGCCAGCAGCCAAGGGTGGGGCGTTGGCTATAATTCACCCCTCCACTTT. This encodes CASSQGWGVGYNSPLHF.

CDR3 sequence: CASSLPQTTIDTQYF. The CDR3 nucleotides are TGTGCCAGCAGTCTACCACAGACCACCATAGATACGCAGTATTTT. This rearrangement joins TRBV6-6 to TRBJ2-3; D is undetermined. Germline V CDR1 and CDR2: MNHNY, SVGAGI (reference sequence). This CDR3 region has 15 residues. The germline V and J ends were trimmed by 5 bases and 5 bases, with 17 bases remaining between them.

The J gene is TRBJ2-1, the V gene TRBV24-1; D possibly corresponds to TRBD2 (6 bases). The CDR3 has 14 residues. The V gene's germline CDR1 is KGHDR and CDR2 SFDVKD. The V end lost 3 bases, the J end lost 10 bases, and 15 bases lay between the germline ends. The CDR3 nucleotides are TGTGCCACCAGTGATCTCGGCGGGGTTGGGGAGCAGTTCTTC. Translated, it gives CATSDLGGVGEQFF.

The chain uses TRBV7-6 and TRBJ2-1; TRBD1 agrees at 8 bases. The CDR3 extends over 18 amino acids. CDR1 and CDR2 (germline): SGHVS, FNYEAQ. The junction had 13 bases not matched to a gene; V was cut back by 2 bases and J by 4 bases. CDR3 nucleotide sequence: TGTGCCAGCAGCTTAACATTTGTGCAGGGGGCATCGTACAATGAGCAGTTCTTC. It specifies CASSLTFVQGASYNEQFF.

The chain carries TRBV7-6 and TRBJ1-2; 7 bases align to TRBD1. The CDR3 sequence is 16 residues long. V trimming: 0 bases; J trimming: 2 bases; junction bases outside the gene matches: 6. Germline V gives CDR1 SGHVS, CDR2 FNYEAQ. The DNA of the CDR3 is TGTGCCAGCAGCTTAGCGCCAGGGACAGACAACTATGGCTACACCTTC. Translated: CASSLAPGTDNYGYTF.

The table lists this clone with a few counts. V is TRBV7-2 and J is TRBJ1-5; D is undetermined. The CDR3 totals 15 residues. V shed 1 base and J shed 3 bases, with 10 bases lying between them. CDR1 and CDR2 (germline): SGHTA, FQGNSA. The CDR3 DNA is TGTGCCAGCAGCTTAGTAGGGCACATCAATCAGCCCCAGCATTTT. Encoded protein: CASSLVGHINQPQHF.

CDR3 coding DNA: TGTGCCAGCAGTTTGTGGGGGGAGGGGGAAGCTTTCTTT. It is translated as CASSLWGEGEAFF. The chain employs TRBV12-3 or TRBV12-4 and TRBJ1-1, with D tentatively TRBD1 (5 bases). The CDR3 spans 13 residues. The V end lost 3 bases, the J end lost 8 bases, and 13 bases lay between the germline ends.